This is a list of T cell receptor beta chains from one sample in a study of cytomegalovirus exposure and HLA in healthy donors. Repertoires were generated with immunoSEQ multiplex PCR, while TCRdb's copy carries only in-frame clones and drops some. The sample consists of 130,000 to 150,000 clones, 60% to 85% of them appearing once. Sequencing was done on a sample of PBMCs. Receptors were obtained from a man between 35 and 55 years old in good health and CMV-seropositive. The CDR3 runs from the conserved cysteine through the conserved F or W. D genes are given only for firm matches. Clone size appears in some rows only: once, few, many, or a class for an expanded clone.

>TRBJ1-1|.|TRBD1|TRBV2
TGTGCCAGCAGAAGGACAGGGAGCGACCCCACTGAAGCTTTCTTT
CASRRTGSDPTEAFF
>TRBJ2-7|.|.|TRBV7-7
TGTGCCAGCAGCTTACAGGTTTCCTACGAGCAGTACTTC
CASSLQVSYEQYF
>TRBJ1-1|.|.|TRBV7-2
TGTGCCAGCAGCTTAGGCCAGACTTACACTGAAGCTTTCTTT
CASSLGQTYTEAFF
>TRBJ1-3|.|.|TRBV18
TGTGCCAGCTCACCGGGCAGCACTGGAAACACCATATATTTT
CASSPGSTGNTIYF
>TRBJ1-2|.|.|TRBV18
TGTGCCAGCTCATCCCGGACAGCTGAGAATGGCTACACCTTC
CASSSRTAENGYTF
>TRBJ2-7|.|.|TRBV6-5
TGTGCCAGCAGTTCGTCCCTTTACGAGCAGTACTTC
CASSSSLYEQYF
>TRBJ2-7|.|.|TRBV6-5
TGTGCCAGCAGCCCCGGGACTGGGAAATACGAGCAGTACTTC
CASSPGTGKYEQYF
>TRBJ1-5|.|TRBD1|TRBV6-5
TGTGCCAGCAGTTACCGGGACAGTAGCAATCAGCCCCAGCATTTT
CASSYRDSSNQPQHF
>TRBJ1-4|few|TRBD1|TRBV28
TGTGCCAGCGTACGGGTAGGGGACAGTCATGAAAAACTGTTTTTT
CASVRVGDSHEKLFF
>TRBJ1-3|.|.|TRBV6-5
TGTGCCAGCAGTTCGTTACAGGGATCTGGAAACACCATATATTTT
CASSSLQGSGNTIYF
>TRBJ2-7|once|TRBD1|TRBV19
TGTGCCAGTCGAACCGGTCGGACAGGGACCTACGAGCAGTACTTC
CASRTGRTGTYEQYF
>TRBJ1-5|.|TRBD1|TRBV30
TGTGCCATGGGACAGGGGGCAGGACAGCCCCAGCATTTT
CAMGQGAGQPQHF
>TRBJ1-2|.|TRBD1|TRBV5-8
TGTGCCAGCAGCTTGGGGACAGGAGTATCCTATGGCTACACCTTC
CASSLGTGVSYGYTF
>TRBJ1-5|.|TRBD1|TRBV28
TGTGCCAGCAGACGGGACAGTCGCTTCGGGTGGGCTCAGCCCCAGCATTTT
CASRRDSRFGWAQPQHF
>TRBJ2-3|.|TRBD2|TRBV7-3
TGTGCCAGCTCCACTAGCGGGAGCACAGATACGCAGTATTTT
CASSTSGSTDTQYF
>TRBJ2-7|.|.|TRBV11-3
TGTGCCAACAGGGGAGGGACCTACGAGCAGTACTTC
CANRGGTYEQYF
>TRBJ1-2|few|.|TRBV20-1
TGCAGTGTACCGGGGGAAGGCTACACCTTC
CSVPGEGYTF
>TRBJ2-7|.|.|TRBV2
TGTGCCAGCAGTGGCCCACAAAATTACGAGCAGTACTTC
CASSGPQNYEQYF
>TRBJ2-2|.|.|TRBV7-3
TGTGCCAGCAGATACGACAGTTACACCGGGGAGCTGTTTTTT
CASRYDSYTGELFF
>TRBJ2-1|.|.|TRBV19
TGTGCCAGTAGTCCCCACCGAGAGGGCAATGAGCAGTTCTTC
CASSPHREGNEQFF
>TRBJ2-7|.|TRBD2|TRBV7-6
TGTGCCAGCAGCTTACGGGGCCGGGAGGGGATCTACGAGCAGTACTTC
CASSLRGREGIYEQYF
>TRBJ2-3|.|TRBD2|TRBV19
TGTGCCAGTAGATCGGGAGCGGGAGGAGGAGATACGCAGTATTTT
CASRSGAGGGDTQYF
>TRBJ2-7|.|.|TRBV21-1
TGTGCCAGCAGCCAACGACCGGGACAGAGCTCCTCCTACGAGCAGTACTTC
CASSQRPGQSSSYEQYF
>TRBJ2-3|few|TRBD2|TRBV9
TGTGCCAGCAGCGTAGATTTCGGGAGGTTGACAGATACGCAGTATTTT
CASSVDFGRLTDTQYF
>TRBJ1-2|.|TRBD1|TRBV6-6
TGTGCCAGCAGTTACTCCCCAGACAGGGGGCGGGAGAACACCTTC
CASSYSPDRGRENTF
>TRBJ2-5|.|TRBD2|TRBV5-1
TGCGCCAGCAGCTTGGGGCGGGGAGGGGAGACCCAGTACTTC
CASSLGRGGETQYF
>TRBJ2-2|.|.|TRBV5-6
TGTGCCAGCAGCTTGAGGATTCGGGGGAACACCGGGGAGCTGTTTTTT
CASSLRIRGNTGELFF
>TRBJ2-2|once|.|TRBV18
TGTGCCAGCTCCTGGGCCACCGGGGAGCTGTTTTTT
CASSWATGELFF
>TRBJ1-1|.|TRBD1|TRBV19
TGTGCCAGTAGTACCGGGACAGGCGGAGGGATACTTCAAGAAGCTTTCTTT
CASSTGTGGGILQEAFF
>TRBJ2-1|few|TRBD1|TRBV13
TGTGCCAGCAGCCTGACAGGGGACTACAATGAGCAGTTCTTC
CASSLTGDYNEQFF
>TRBJ2-2|.|TRBD2|TRBV5-1
TGCGCCAGCAGCGTGGCAGAACCGGGACTAGCGGGAGTCACCGGGGAGCTGTTTTTT
CASSVAEPGLAGVTGELFF
>TRBJ2-7|.|TRBD1|TRBV4-2
TGTGCCAGCAGCATACGGACAGGCTGGCACGAGCAGTACTTC
CASSIRTGWHEQYF
>TRBJ2-3|.|TRBD2|TRBV7-2
TGTGCCAGCAGCTCTCCGGGACTAGCGGGGGGAAGGGATACGCAGTATTTT
CASSSPGLAGGRDTQYF
>TRBJ1-4|.|TRBD1|TRBV5-1
TGCGCCAGCAGAAAAGGACAGGGTACGTCTAATGAAAAACTGTTTTTT
CASRKGQGTSNEKLFF
>TRBJ2-1|.|.|TRBV4-1
TGCGCCAGCAGCCAAGGTGTAGGTGGGGACTCTTCGAATGAGCAGTTCTTC
CASSQGVGGDSSNEQFF
>TRBJ1-3|.|.|TRBV28
TGTGCCAGCAGTTTTCCCGGGGCTGGAAACACCATATATTTT
CASSFPGAGNTIYF
>TRBJ2-2|.|.|TRBV5-1
TGCGCCAGCAGCTTGAGAGACACAGGGACCGGGGAGCTGTTTTTT
CASSLRDTGTGELFF